This T cell receptor beta chain came from a study of T cell responses to AZD1222 COVID-19 vaccine (dated by TCRdb to 2020 to 2022). Regarding the research as a whole: AZD1222 recipients given second doses at about 4 weeks or at about 12 weeks were pooled, since spike-specific TCR depth and breadth were not found to differ between the two schedules. TCR sequencing covered fewer than 250 trial participants: nearly 210 given two doses of AZD1222 and about 26 given two doses of MenACWY control vaccine. Trial participants were enrolled into age subgroups of 18-55, 56-69 and 70-plus years, which contained around 140, 26 and 57 TCR-sequenced participants, respectively.

To note about this clone: This clone's antigen is unknown. Within one base of it there is no much larger clone, and no base qualities were kept.

Explained via the paper, the time point label denotes: baseline before first vaccination. Vaccinee samples were obtained from the UK trials COV001 and COV002, which included a single-blind randomized controlled phase 2/3 trial of AZD1222 (ChAdOx1 nCoV-19) in healthy adults. For TCRbeta chain sequencing, PBMC samples from trial participants were taken at day 0 and at day 28 after the second dose. The CDR3 regions of human TCRbeta chains were subjected to immunosequencing. The authors' analysis ran thus. Repertoire TCRs were matched against a reference library of SARS-CoV-2-specific TCRs generated with the MIRA antigen-specificity platform. Breadth meant the fraction of unique TCRs that were SARS-CoV-2-associated, whereas depth meant the fraction of total T cells that were SARS-CoV-2-associated. Using the MIRA data, every spike-specific TCR was mapped to the spike region that the TCR reacted to and assigned to either a CD4 or a CD8 class. Log10-transformed breadth and depth values were compared by one-way ANOVA with Sidak's multiple comparisons tests. The table was pulled from immuneACCESS by TCRdb, which kept in-frame rearrangements only. Such tables lose some clones; where checked, under half of the loss comes from unresolved V genes, and the rest has no known cause. V, J and clone size are taken as reported in that table, and D and trimming were inferred from the DNA itself. This sample is represented by over 100,000 clones; around 89% of them were singletons. Less than 4% of the sample is held by the ten biggest clonotypes.

From the cysteine up to the phenylalanine, the CDR3 has a length of 13 residues. Of all the DNA, just the CDR3 is kept, 39 bases in frame from base 1. V loses 6 bases of germline sequence and J loses 4 bases, and the interval between the two ends is 11 bases. The full study reports these points: Because no day 14 peak-response samples were available, repertoires were characterized only after the peak T cell response. Participants were mostly white British, with more females than males. The authors suggested clonal diversity may have been underestimated. Conclusions about previously exposed vaccinees were limited because only six AZD1222 recipients were SARS-CoV-2 seropositive at baseline. The 56-69-year group was small, and its depth increase did not reach significance, likely because of low power. Spike-specific TCR breadth and depth rose significantly after two AZD1222 doses compared with day 0 and with MenACWY recipients. CD4 TCRs associated with the vaccine covered the entire spike protein, and the dominant responses were in regions 160-218 and 743-854. Nearly half of unique spike-specific TCRs reportedly recognized epitopes outside regions mutated in the B.1.351 and B.1.1.7 variants.

The chain employs TRBV12-3 or TRBV12-4 and TRBJ2-3; TRBD2 could be the D gene, as 6 bases match. The clonotype was recovered from an adult in good health. Source: peripheral blood, taken on day 0 of AZD1222 vaccination. The DNA is TGTGCCAGCAGAGGCGGGGTGGCAGATACGCAGTATTTT. Its product reads: CASRGGVADTQYF.